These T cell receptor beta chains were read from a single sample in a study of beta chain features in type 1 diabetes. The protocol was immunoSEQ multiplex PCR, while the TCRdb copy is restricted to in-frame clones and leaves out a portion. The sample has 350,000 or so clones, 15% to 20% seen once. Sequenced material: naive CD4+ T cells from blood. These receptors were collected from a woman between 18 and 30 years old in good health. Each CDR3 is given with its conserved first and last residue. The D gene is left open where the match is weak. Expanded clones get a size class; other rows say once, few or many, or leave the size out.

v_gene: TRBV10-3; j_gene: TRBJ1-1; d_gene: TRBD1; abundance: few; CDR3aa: CAINPGQGTEAFF; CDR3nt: TGTGCCATCAATCCGGGACAGGGGACTGAAGCTTTCTTT
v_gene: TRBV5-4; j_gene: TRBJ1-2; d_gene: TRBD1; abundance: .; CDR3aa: CASSSTGGGYGYTF; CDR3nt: TGTGCCAGCAGCTCCACAGGGGGTGGTTATGGCTACACCTTC
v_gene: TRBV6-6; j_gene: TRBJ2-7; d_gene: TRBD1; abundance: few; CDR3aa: CASSSTGYYEQYF; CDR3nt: TGTGCCAGCAGTTCGACAGGGTACTACGAGCAGTACTTC
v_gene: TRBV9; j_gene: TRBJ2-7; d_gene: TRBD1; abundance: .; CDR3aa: CASSVAGQNYEQYF; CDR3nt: TGTGCCAGCAGCGTAGCGGGACAGAACTACGAGCAGTACTTC
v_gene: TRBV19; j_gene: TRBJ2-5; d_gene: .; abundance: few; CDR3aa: CASSRGGFGAQYF; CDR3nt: TGTGCCAGTAGCCGAGGAGGGTTCGGGGCCCAGTACTTC
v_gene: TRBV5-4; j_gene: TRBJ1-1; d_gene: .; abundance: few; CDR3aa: CASSREGGDTEAFF; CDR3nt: TGTGCCAGCAGCCGGGAGGGCGGGGACACTGAAGCTTTCTTT
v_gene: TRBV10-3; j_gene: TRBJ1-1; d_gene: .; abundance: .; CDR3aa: CAISAGEENTEAFF; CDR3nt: TGTGCCATCAGCGCTGGGGAGGAGAACACTGAAGCTTTCTTT
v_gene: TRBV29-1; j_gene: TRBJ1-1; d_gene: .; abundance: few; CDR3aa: CSVGREENTEAFF; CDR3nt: TGCAGCGTTGGGAGAGAGGAGAACACTGAAGCTTTCTTT
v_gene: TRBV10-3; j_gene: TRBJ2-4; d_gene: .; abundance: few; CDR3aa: CAISGGALAKNIQYF; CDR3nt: TGTGCCATCAGTGGGGGAGCCCTAGCCAAAAACATTCAGTACTTC
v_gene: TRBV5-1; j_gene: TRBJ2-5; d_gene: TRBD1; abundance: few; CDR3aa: CASSLQGEVNQYF; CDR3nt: TGCGCCAGCAGTCTTCAGGGGGAAGTGAACCAGTACTTC
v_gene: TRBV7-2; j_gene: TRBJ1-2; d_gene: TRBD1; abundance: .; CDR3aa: CASSSGQGNYGYTF; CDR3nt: TGTGCCAGCAGCTCGGGACAGGGGAACTATGGCTACACCTTC
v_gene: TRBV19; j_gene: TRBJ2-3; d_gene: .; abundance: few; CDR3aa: CASSIRQTDTQYF; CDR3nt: TGTGCCAGTAGTATCCGACAGACAGATACGCAGTATTTT
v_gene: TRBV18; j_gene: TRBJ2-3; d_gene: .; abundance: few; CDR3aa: CASSPPSGADTQYF; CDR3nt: TGTGCCAGCTCACCACCGTCAGGGGCAGATACGCAGTATTTT
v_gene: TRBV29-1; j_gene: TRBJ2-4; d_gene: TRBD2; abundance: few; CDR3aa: CSVCGGLDLAKNIQYF; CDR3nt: TGCAGCGTTTGTGGGGGACTAGACCTAGCCAAAAACATTCAGTACTTC
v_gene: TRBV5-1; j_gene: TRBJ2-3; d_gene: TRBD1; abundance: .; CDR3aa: CASSRGTGIGTQYF; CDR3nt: TGCGCCAGCAGCCGCGGGACAGGGATCGGTACGCAGTATTTT
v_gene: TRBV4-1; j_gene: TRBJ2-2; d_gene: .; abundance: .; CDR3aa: CASSLTGAGREPGELFF; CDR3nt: TGCGCCAGCAGCCTCACTGGGGCGGGACGGGAACCCGGGGAGCTGTTTTTT
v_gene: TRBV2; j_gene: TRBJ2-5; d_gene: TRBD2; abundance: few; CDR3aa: CASSKRGGQETQYF; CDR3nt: TGTGCCAGCAGCAAGCGGGGGGGACAAGAGACCCAGTACTTC
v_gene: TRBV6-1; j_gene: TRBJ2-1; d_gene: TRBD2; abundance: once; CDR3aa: CASSEGLVKADEQFF; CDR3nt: TGTGCCAGCAGCGAGGGACTAGTTAAGGCCGATGAGCAGTTCTTC
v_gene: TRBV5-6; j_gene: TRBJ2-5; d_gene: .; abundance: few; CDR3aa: CASSLPGALGETQYF; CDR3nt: TGTGCCAGCAGCTTGCCAGGGGCCCTCGGAGAGACCCAGTACTTC
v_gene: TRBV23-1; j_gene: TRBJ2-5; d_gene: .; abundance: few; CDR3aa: CASSQTASDQETQYF; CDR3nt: TGCGCCAGCAGTCAGACAGCCTCTGACCAAGAGACCCAGTACTTC
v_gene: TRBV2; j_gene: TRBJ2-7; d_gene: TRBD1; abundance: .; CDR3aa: CASSGQGVEEQYF; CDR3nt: TGTGCCAGCTCCGGACAGGGGGTAGAAGAGCAGTACTTC
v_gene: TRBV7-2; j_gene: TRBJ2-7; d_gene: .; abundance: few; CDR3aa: CASSLQEATSYEQYF; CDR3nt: TGTGCCAGCAGCTTACAGGAAGCCACGTCCTACGAGCAGTACTTC
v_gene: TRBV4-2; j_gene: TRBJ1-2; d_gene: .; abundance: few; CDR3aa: CASSTTGNYGYTF; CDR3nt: TGTGCCAGCAGCACAACGGGTAACTATGGCTACACCTTC
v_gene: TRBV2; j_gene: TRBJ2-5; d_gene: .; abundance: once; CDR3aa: CASSEEQAETQYF; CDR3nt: TGTGCCAGCAGTGAAGAACAGGCGGAGACCCAGTACTTC
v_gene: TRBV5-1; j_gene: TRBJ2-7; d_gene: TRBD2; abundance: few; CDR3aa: CASSLYGRGSYF; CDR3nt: TGCGCCAGCAGCTTGTACGGGAGGGGCTCCTACTTC
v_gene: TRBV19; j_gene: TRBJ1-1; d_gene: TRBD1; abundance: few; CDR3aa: CASNRGLGTEAFF; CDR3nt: TGTGCCAGTAACAGGGGCTTGGGCACTGAAGCTTTCTTT
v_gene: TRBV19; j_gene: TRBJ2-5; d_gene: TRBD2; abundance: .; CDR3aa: CASTPGGREGETQYF; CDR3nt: TGTGCCAGTACCCCCGGAGGTCGGGAGGGGGAGACCCAGTACTTC
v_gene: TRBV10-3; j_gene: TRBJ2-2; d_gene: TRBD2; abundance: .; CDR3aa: CAISEVLAGENTGELFF; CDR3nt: TGTGCCATCAGTGAGGTTCTAGCGGGAGAGAACACCGGGGAGCTGTTTTTT
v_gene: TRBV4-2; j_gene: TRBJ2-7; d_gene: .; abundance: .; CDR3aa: CASSQVLEYEQYF; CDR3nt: TGTGCCAGCAGCCAAGTCCTAGAATACGAGCAGTACTTC
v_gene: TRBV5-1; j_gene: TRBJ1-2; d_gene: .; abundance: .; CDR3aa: CASSLGGGTPDGYTF; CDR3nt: TGCGCCAGCAGCTTGGGGGGCGGCACACCCGATGGCTACACCTTC
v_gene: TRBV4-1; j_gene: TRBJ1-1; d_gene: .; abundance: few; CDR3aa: CASSQRGMNTEAFF; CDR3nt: TGCGCCAGCAGCCAAAGGGGGATGAACACTGAAGCTTTCTTT
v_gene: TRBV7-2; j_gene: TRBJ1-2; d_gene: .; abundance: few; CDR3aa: CASSLAGLSGGYTF; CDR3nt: TGTGCCAGCAGCTTAGCGGGGCTCTCCGGTGGCTACACCTTC
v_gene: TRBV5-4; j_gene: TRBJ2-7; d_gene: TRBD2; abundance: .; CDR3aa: CASSSGTSGWYEQYF; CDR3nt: TGTGCCAGCAGCTCCGGGACTAGCGGGTGGTACGAGCAGTACTTC
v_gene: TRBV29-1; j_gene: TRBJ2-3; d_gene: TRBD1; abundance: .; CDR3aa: CSASRGPGDTQYF; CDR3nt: TGCAGCGCCTCGAGGGGGCCGGGAGATACGCAGTATTTT
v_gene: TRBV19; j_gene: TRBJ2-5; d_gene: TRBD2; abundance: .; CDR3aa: CASSIRRGGETQYF; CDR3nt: TGTGCCAGTAGTATAAGGCGGGGAGGGGAGACCCAGTACTTC
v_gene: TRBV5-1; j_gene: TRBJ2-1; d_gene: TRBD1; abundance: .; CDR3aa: CASSLGTGGSYNEQFF; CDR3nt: TGCGCCAGCAGCTTGGGGACAGGGGGTAGCTACAATGAGCAGTTCTTC
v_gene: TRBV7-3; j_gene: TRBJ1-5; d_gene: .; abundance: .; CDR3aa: CATRQGLSNQPQHF; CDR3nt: TGTGCCACCAGGCAGGGTCTTAGCAATCAGCCCCAGCATTTT
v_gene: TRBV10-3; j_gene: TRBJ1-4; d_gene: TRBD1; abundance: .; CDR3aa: CAISADRGGEKLFF; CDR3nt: TGTGCCATCAGCGCGGACAGGGGCGGTGAAAAACTGTTTTTT
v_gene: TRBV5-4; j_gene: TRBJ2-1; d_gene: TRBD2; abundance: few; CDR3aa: CASSLSSGSLGDEQFF; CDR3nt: TGTGCCAGCAGCCTGTCTAGCGGGAGCCTCGGCGATGAGCAGTTCTTC
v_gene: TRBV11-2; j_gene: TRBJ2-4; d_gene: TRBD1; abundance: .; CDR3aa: CASSFPDRGDIQYF; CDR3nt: TGTGCCAGCAGCTTCCCAGACAGGGGGGACATTCAGTACTTC
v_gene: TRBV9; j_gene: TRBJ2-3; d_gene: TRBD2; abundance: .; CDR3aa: CASSTSAGLATDTQYF; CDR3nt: TGTGCCAGCAGCACCTCAGCGGGACTCGCCACAGATACGCAGTATTTT
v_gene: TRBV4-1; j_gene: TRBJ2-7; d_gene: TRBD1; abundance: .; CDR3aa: CASSLGTGNRYEQYF; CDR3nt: TGCGCCAGCAGCTTAGGGACAGGGAATAGATACGAGCAGTACTTC
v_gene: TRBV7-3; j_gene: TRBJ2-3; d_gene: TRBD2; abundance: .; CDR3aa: CASSLGLAGVTDTQYF; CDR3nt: TGTGCCAGCAGCTTGGGACTAGCGGGGGTCACAGATACGCAGTATTTT
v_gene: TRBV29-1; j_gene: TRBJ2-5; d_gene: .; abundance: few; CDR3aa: CSVDLNTGVQETQYF; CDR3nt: TGCAGCGTAGATTTAAATACAGGTGTACAAGAGACCCAGTACTTC
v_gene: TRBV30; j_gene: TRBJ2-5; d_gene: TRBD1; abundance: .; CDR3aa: CAWGQGETQYF; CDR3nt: TGTGCCTGGGGACAGGGAGAGACCCAGTACTTC
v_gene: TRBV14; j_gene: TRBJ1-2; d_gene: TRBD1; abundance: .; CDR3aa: CASSLQGARGVGGYTF; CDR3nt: TGTGCCAGCAGCCTTCAGGGGGCCCGTGGGGTAGGAGGCTACACCTTC
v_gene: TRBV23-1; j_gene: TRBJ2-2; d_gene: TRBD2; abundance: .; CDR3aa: CASSQGAGGMTGELFF; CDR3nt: TGCGCCAGCAGTCAAGGTGCGGGAGGGATGACCGGGGAGCTGTTTTTT
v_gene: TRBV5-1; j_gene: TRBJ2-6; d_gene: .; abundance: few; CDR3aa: CASNDIGSGANVLTF; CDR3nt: TGCGCCAGCAACGATATCGGGTCTGGGGCCAACGTCCTGACTTTC